The 26 T cell receptor beta chains below come from one sample, sequenced in a study of PD-L1 blockade in urothelial cancer. The time point is: pretreatment peripheral blood. Produced via immunoSEQ multiplex PCR; TCRdb's table is partial and in-frame only. Of some 52,000 clones detected, around 80% appear once; the ten largest clones hold roughly 4%. The input for sequencing was PBMCs, taken around atezolizumab (anti-PD-L1) treatment. These receptors were taken from a man aged 70 or older with urothelial cancer.

V and J are TRBV5-1 and TRBJ2-2; 8 nucleotides match TRBD2. After removal of 7 bases from V and 7 bases from J, the junction contained 9 bases not matched to a gene. The CDR3 length is 14 residues. CDR1 and CDR2 from the germline V gene are SGHRS and YFSETQ. The CDR3 nucleotides are TGCGCCAGCTATAAGGAACTAGCGGTCGGGGAGCTGTTTTTT. Translating it yields CASYKELAVGELFF.

The rearrangement links TRBV29-1 to TRBJ1-5; 10 bases are shared with TRBD1. CDR3 size: 14 residues. V lost 6 bases to trimming and J lost 4 bases; unmatched junction nucleotides: 6. CDR1 and CDR2 (germline): SQVTM, ANQGSEA. The CDR3 spells CSVTTGGWNQPQHF. The CDR3, as DNA: TGCAGCGTCACGACAGGGGGCTGGAATCAGCCCCAGCATTTT.

The chain combines TRBV7-3 with TRBJ2-1; 10 bases map to TRBD2. The CDR3 extends over 15 amino acids. Germline CDR1 reads SGHTA; CDR2 reads FQGTGA. V was clipped by 4 bases and J by 6 bases; unmatched bases: 6. The CDR3 sequence: CASSSGLAASNEQFF. In nucleotides, the CDR3 is TGTGCCAGCAGCTCCGGACTAGCGGCCTCCAATGAGCAGTTCTTC.

This clone came up many times. The chain has TRBV6-1 and TRBJ1-2; D is perhaps TRBD1 (6 bases). CDR3 length: 15 amino acids. V was cut by 5 bases and J by 0 bases, with 13 bases left in between. Germline V lookup: CDR1 MNHNS, CDR2 SASEGT. In DNA, the CDR3 is TGTGCCAGCAGTCAAGACAGGCGTCCTAACTATGGCTACACCTTC. Protein sequence: CASSQDRRPNYGYTF.

The chain recombines TRBV5-4 with TRBJ2-1; 7 positions agree with TRBD2. The trim removed 3 bases at V and 8 bases at J, leaving 11 bases unmatched. The germline CDR1 and CDR2 sequences are SGHNT and YYREEE (reference sequence). CDR3 size: 15 residues. This CDR3 is CASSWSLIGRHEQFF. In nucleotides, the CDR3 is TGTGCCAGCAGCTGGTCGCTTATCGGGAGGCATGAGCAGTTCTTC.

This chain links TRBV19 with TRBJ1-5; D uncertain. Germline values: CDR1 LNHDA, CDR2 SQIVND (reference sequence). V was shortened by 10 bases and J by 4 bases, with 23 bases between the two germline ends. The CDR3 loop spans 16 amino acids. In nucleotides, the CDR3 is TGTGCCAACCAAGGATGCTCCTCGCCGGGAAATCAGCCCCAGCATTTT. Translation gives CANQGCSSPGNQPQHF.

This clone has only a few counts. The V call is TRBV5-1, the J call TRBJ2-1, with TRBD2 as a possible D gene (6 bases). With 1 base removed from V and 5 bases from J, the gap between germline ends came to 16 bases. The CDR3 is 16 amino acids. Germline V gives CDR1 SGHRS, CDR2 YFSETQ. Here the CDR3 reads CASSLRGERVHNEQFF. For the CDR3, the DNA is TGCGCCAGCAGCTTGAGGGGTGAGCGGGTGCACAATGAGCAGTTCTTC.

CDR3: CAWKGGAGVYNEQFF. The CDR3, as DNA: TGTGCCTGGAAAGGAGGAGCGGGAGTGTACAATGAGCAGTTCTTC. The V call is TRBV30, the J call TRBJ2-1, with 8 bases aligning to TRBD2. From germline, CDR1 is GTSNPN and CDR2 SVGIG (reference sequence). There are 15 residues in the CDR3. The ends lost 4 bases at V and 4 bases at J; junction bases unmatched: 9.

The gene calls are TRBV11-2 and TRBJ2-1; D unclear. From germline, CDR1 is SGHAT and CDR2 FQNNGV. V lost 0 bases, J lost 8 bases, and 5 bases lay in between. CDR3 length equals 12 residues. CDR3 protein: CASSLDRDEQFF. Written as DNA, the CDR3 is TGTGCCAGCAGCTTAGATCGGGATGAGCAGTTCTTC.

This sequence joins TRBV11-3 and TRBJ1-3, with 7 positions matching TRBD1. V shed 6 bases, J shed 0 bases, and the junction held 8 bases outside the gene matches. The CDR3 length is 16 residues. Germline V gene sequence: CDR1 SGHNT, CDR2 YENEEA. In nucleotides, the CDR3 is TGTGCCAGCAGTAAAAGCCGGGACAGCTCTGGAAACACCATATATTTT. It translates to CASSKSRDSSGNTIYF.

This rearrangement joins TRBV19 to TRBJ1-5; 9 bases are a match to TRBD1. The V gene end was trimmed by 8 bases and the J gene end by 6 bases; junction bases not matched to a gene: 8. The germline CDR1 and CDR2 sequences are LNHDA and SQIVND (reference sequence). The CDR3 is 14 residues long. The CDR3: CASGSGTGLQPQHF. CDR3 nucleotide sequence: TGTGCCAGTGGCTCCGGGACAGGGCTTCAGCCCCAGCATTTT.

The table lists this clone with a few counts. V is TRBV4-2 and J is TRBJ1-2, with D perhaps TRBD1 (5 bases). The V gene lost 0 bases and the J gene lost 3 bases, with 17 bases spanning the gap. From germline, CDR1 is LGHNA and CDR2 YNFKEQ. This CDR3 has 17 residues. Here the CDR3 reads CASSQDSLAGLYYGYTF. The CDR3 nucleotides are TGTGCCAGCAGCCAAGATTCCCTGGCAGGGCTCTACTATGGCTACACCTTC.

The chain combines TRBV19 with TRBJ2-2, with TRBD1 identical over 10 bases. The germline V gene has CDR1 LNHDA and CDR2 SQIVND (reference sequence). This CDR3 region has 19 residues. With 4 bases clipped from V and 0 bases from J, the junction kept 11 bases outside the gene matches. The CDR3 nucleotides read TGTGCCAGTAGTAGATCCGGGACAGGGGTCATCGCGAACACCGGGGAGCTGTTTTTT. Its protein product is CASSRSGTGVIANTGELFF.

J is TRBJ2-7 and V is TRBV27, with 7 bases that match TRBD1. CDR1 and CDR2 from the germline V gene are MNHEY and SMNVEV (reference sequence). V gave up 5 bases and J gave up 2 bases; unmatched junction bases: 9. The CDR3 extends over 15 amino acids. CDR3 amino acids: CASSLRTGSPYEQYF. In DNA, the CDR3 is TGTGCCAGCAGTCTCCGGACAGGCTCCCCCTACGAGCAGTACTTC.

This clone was detected many times. This sequence joins TRBV30 and TRBJ1-5; 8 bases are shared with TRBD1. The ends lost 2 bases at V and 6 bases at J; junction bases unmatched: 6. The germline V gene has CDR1 GTSNPN and CDR2 SVGIG (reference sequence). There are 14 residues in the CDR3. CDR3 sequence reads: CAWSPGQGGQPQHF. DNA of the CDR3: TGTGCCTGGAGTCCCGGACAGGGAGGTCAGCCCCAGCATTTT. Complete variable domain (other parts from reference TRBV30 and TRBJ1-5): SQTIHQWPATLVQPVGSPLSLECTVEGTSNPNLYWYRQAAGRGLQLLFYSVGIGQISSEVPQNLSASRPQDRQFILSSKKLLLSDSGFYLCAWSPGQGGQPQHFGDGTRLSIL.

This clone came up a few times. This rearrangement joins TRBV6-5 to TRBJ1-2; 7 bases fit TRBD1. V lost 6 bases, J lost 8 bases, and 6 bases stayed unmatched. The CDR3 length is 12 residues. The germline CDR1 and CDR2 sequences are MNHEY and SVGAGI. The DNA for the CDR3 is TGTGCCAGCAGCCAGGGGGGCCAGGGCTACACCTTC. Protein: CASSQGGQGYTF.

This clone was picked up a small number of times. The V call is TRBV11-3, the J call TRBJ2-1, with 11 bases fitting TRBD2. Unmatched junction bases numbered 5, after V lost 4 bases and J lost 9 bases. In germline, CDR1 is SGHNT, CDR2 YENEEA. The CDR3 is 14 amino acids. The CDR3 sequence: CASSYSGTSGEQFF. The CDR3 DNA sequence: TGTGCCAGCAGCTACTCCGGGACTAGCGGTGAGCAGTTCTTC.

The chain couples TRBV7-8 to TRBJ2-2, with 7 nucleotides matching TRBD1. V dropped 3 bases and J dropped 2; count of bases not matched to a gene: 6. Germline V CDR1 and CDR2: SGHVS, FQNEAQ. The CDR3 contains 16 residues. Here the CDR3 DNA reads TGTGCCAGCAGCTTTGGGCAGGGGGTTAACACCGGGGAGCTGTTTTTT. Translated, it gives CASSFGQGVNTGELFF.

V usage is TRBV28 and J usage is TRBJ1-3, with D unclear. The CDR3 totals 13 residues. From germline, CDR1 is MDHEN and CDR2 SYDVKM. The V end was cut by 6 bases, the J end by 2 bases, with 8 bases between. The CDR3 here is CASRTRAGNTIYF. For the CDR3, the DNA is TGTGCCAGCAGGACGAGGGCTGGAAACACCATATATTTT.

V usage is TRBV5-1 and J usage is TRBJ2-5, with TRBD2 matching 8 bases. V was pared by 6 bases and J by 5 bases, with 18 bases of the junction left unmatched. The CDR3 length is 17 residues. Germline V gene lookup returns CDR1 SGHRS and CDR2 YFSETQ. CDR3 DNA sequence: TGCGCCAGCACCCCGGGCGGGTTAGCGGGACCAGGGGAGACCCAGTACTTC. This sequence encodes CASTPGGLAGPGETQYF.

This sequence joins TRBV2 and TRBJ2-7; unclear D gene. The CDR3 covers 12 residues. Trimming pared 8 bases from V and 4 bases from J, leaving 12 bases between. Germline V gene data show CDR1 as SNHLY and CDR2 as FYNNEI. CDR3 sequence (DNA): TGTGCCAGCGGTACCGGTTTTTACGAGCAGTACTTC. It yields the protein CASGTGFYEQYF.

This clone was counted only a few times. This rearrangement joins TRBV19 to TRBJ2-7; 9 bases line up with TRBD1. Unmatched junction bases numbered 11, after V lost 5 bases and J lost 6 bases. Germline lookup yields CDR1 LNHDA and CDR2 SQIVND (reference sequence). The CDR3 spans 15 residues. The CDR3 nucleotides read TGTGCCAGTAGTGTCCGGGACAGGGCTATTGCCGAGCAGTACTTC. Protein: CASSVRDRAIAEQYF. Based on the CDR3 plus reference TRBV19 and TRBJ2-7, the full variable domain is DGGITQSPKYLFRKEGQNVTLSCEQNLNHDAMYWYRQDPGQGLRLIYYSQIVNDFQKGDIAEGYSVSREKKESFPLTVTSAQKNPTAFYLCASSVRDRAIAEQYFGPGTRLTVT.

This rearrangement joins TRBV5-1 to TRBJ2-1; D possibly corresponds to TRBD2 (5 bases). V lost 1 base, J lost 2 bases, and 13 bases lay in between. The CDR3 is 16 residues long. Germline V gene sequence: CDR1 SGHRS, CDR2 YFSETQ. The CDR3 is CASSLTLGGTYNEQFF. The DNA for the CDR3 is TGCGCCAGCAGCTTGACACTAGGAGGCACCTACAATGAGCAGTTCTTC.

In nucleotides, the CDR3 is TGCGCCAGCAGCTTGGTGACTAGCGGGGGGCCTAGCTTCACAGATACGCAGTATTTT. Translation: CASSLVTSGGPSFTDTQYF. The rearrangement uses TRBV5-1 and TRBJ2-3, with TRBD2 matching over 13 bases. Unmatched junction bases numbered 9, after V lost 0 bases and J lost 2 bases. Germline loops: CDR1 SGHRS, CDR2 YFSETQ. CDR3 size: 19 residues.

The rearrangement links TRBV6-5 to TRBJ1-4; D may be TRBD1 (6 bases). Germline V gene lookup returns CDR1 MNHEY and CDR2 SVGAGI. Trimming stripped 6 bases from V and 0 bases from J, with 11 bases between. The CDR3 extends over 15 amino acids. The CDR3 sequence: CASRREGATNEKLFF. The CDR3 coding sequence is TGTGCCAGCAGACGGGAGGGGGCAACTAATGAAAAACTGTTTTTT.

The chain carries TRBV7-2 and TRBJ1-1, with a weak D call TRBD1 (5 bases). The germline CDR1 and CDR2 sequences are SGHTA and FQGNSA. The V gene lost 1 base and the J gene lost 8 bases, with 11 bases spanning the gap. The CDR3 sequence is 13 residues long. CDR3 sequence (DNA): TGTGCCAGCAGCTTAGGGGGGGTTGGGGAAGCTTTCTTT. Its protein is CASSLGGVGEAFF.